This T cell receptor beta chain was obtained from a study of blood T cells in healthy people across ages. This CDR3 has 10 residues. Germline V lookup: CDR1 MNHEY, CDR2 SMNVEV (reference sequence). V lost 5 bases and J 14 bases, leaving 7 bases between the germline ends. This clonotype was counted only a few times. Those donating, healthy Caucasian individuals from Russia, were aged roughly 6 to 90. Alongside a J-beta primer mix, a sample-barcoded 5' primer served in a second PCR lasting 7 to 11 cycles. Through a template-switch adaptor with 12 random nucleotides, each cDNA molecule received a tag. Every individual sample yielded 2.5 million or more paired-end reads (each containing CDR3). TCRdb recomputed calls from the 5' RACE reads with MiXCR, one row per CDR3 protein. The profile shows more than 650,000 distinct CDR3 sequences, 20% to 25% of them singletons.

The TCR comes from a man in his 70s in good health. This chain joins TRBV27 and TRBJ1-6, with unresolved D. Sequenced input: blood. CDR3: CASSPWSLHF. The CDR3 DNA reads as TGTGCCAGCAGTCCCTGGTCCCTCCACTTT.